Given below is one TCR beta chain in context. Its antigen is as yet unknown. The sample is drawn from a study of blood T cells in healthy people across ages. A second PCR, run for about 7 to 11 cycles, used a sample-barcoded 5' primer plus a J-beta primer mix. Every cDNA molecule carried a tag from a template-switch adaptor bearing 12 random nucleotides. TCRdb itself ran the 5' RACE reads through MiXCR, one entry per CDR3 protein. Of 650,000 to 1,000,000 distinct CDR3 sequences listed, 35% to 40% were seen once; the top ten hold under 15%. General study points: Compared with aged donors, long-lived donors showed fewer expanded clones, suggesting selection. Diversity figures derived from one million T cells were judged to underestimate the true value.

CDR3 length: 14 residues. The germline CDR1 and CDR2 sequences are SGHNT and YENEEA. J gave up 5 bases and V 2 bases, and 6 bases lay outside the gene matches. This TCR derives from a man aged 18-30 years in good health. Material for sequencing was blood. V is TRBV11-3 and J is TRBJ2-7; 7 bases line up with TRBD1. DNA of the CDR3: TGTGCCAGCAGCTTACCCCACAGGGGCAACGAGCAGTACTTC. Translating it yields CASSLPHRGNEQYF.